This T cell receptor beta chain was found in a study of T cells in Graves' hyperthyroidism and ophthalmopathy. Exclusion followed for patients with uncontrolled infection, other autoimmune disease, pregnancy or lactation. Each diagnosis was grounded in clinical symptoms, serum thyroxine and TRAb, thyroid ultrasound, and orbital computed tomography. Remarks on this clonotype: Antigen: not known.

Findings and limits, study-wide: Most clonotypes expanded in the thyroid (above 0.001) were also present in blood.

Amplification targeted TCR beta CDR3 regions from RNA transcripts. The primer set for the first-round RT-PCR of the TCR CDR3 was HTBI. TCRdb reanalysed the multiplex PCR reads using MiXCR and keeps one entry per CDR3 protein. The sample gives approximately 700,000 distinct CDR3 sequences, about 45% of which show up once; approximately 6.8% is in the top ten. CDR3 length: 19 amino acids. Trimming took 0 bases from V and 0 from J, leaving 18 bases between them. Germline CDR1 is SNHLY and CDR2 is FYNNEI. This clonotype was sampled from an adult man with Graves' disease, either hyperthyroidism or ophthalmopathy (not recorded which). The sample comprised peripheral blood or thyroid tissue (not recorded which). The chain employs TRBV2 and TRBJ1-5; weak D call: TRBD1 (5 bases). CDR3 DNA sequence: TGTGCCAGCAGTGAAGCGGTGGGACGGACGACATATAGCAATCAGCCCCAGCATTTT. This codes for CASSEAVGRTTYSNQPQHF.